What follows describes a single T cell receptor (beta chain). CDR1 SGHTA and CDR2 FQGTGA come from the germline V gene. The V gene end was trimmed by 5 bases and the J gene end by 3 bases; junction bases not matched to a gene: 7. The CDR3 sequence is 14 residues long. This sample was included in a study of blood T cell repertoires in COVID-19. In the study's own analysis: By means of reference gene primer amplification, nucleated cell counts were estimated. Using immunoSEQ multiplex PCR, the repertoire was profiled, and TCRdb retains in-frame clones only, with some absent. That table supplies the V and J calls and clone size; D and trimming were determined from the DNA. The sample contains more than 90,000 clones, roughly 80% of which appear only once.

This chain joins TRBV7-3 and TRBJ2-7, with 7 bases lining up with TRBD2. The receptor's source is a man aged 50 to 59 with acute or convalescent COVID-19. The sequenced sample was peripheral blood. CDR3: CASSPSSSGYEQYF. The CDR3 DNA reads TGTGCCAGCAGCCCAAGCTCTAGCGGCTACGAGCAGTACTTC.